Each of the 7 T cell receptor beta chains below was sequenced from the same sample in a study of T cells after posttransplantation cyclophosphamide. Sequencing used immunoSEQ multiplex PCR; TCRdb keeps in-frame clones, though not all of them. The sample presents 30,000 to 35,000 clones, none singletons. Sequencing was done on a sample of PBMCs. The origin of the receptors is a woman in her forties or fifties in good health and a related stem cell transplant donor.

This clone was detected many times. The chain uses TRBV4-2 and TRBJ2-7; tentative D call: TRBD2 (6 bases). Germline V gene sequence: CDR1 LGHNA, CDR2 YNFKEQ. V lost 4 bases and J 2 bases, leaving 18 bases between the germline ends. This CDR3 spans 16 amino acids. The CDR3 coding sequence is TGTGCCAGCAGCCTCGCAGCGCGGGGCCTAACCTACGAGCAGTACTTC. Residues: CASSLAARGLTYEQYF.

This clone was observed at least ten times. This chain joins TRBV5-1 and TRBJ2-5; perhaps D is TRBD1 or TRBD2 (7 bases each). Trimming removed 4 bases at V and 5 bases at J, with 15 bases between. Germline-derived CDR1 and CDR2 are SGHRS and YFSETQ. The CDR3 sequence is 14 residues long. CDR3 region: CASSGGGGSETQYF. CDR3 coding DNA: TGCGCCAGCAGCGGAGGGGGCGGGAGCGAGACCCAGTACTTC. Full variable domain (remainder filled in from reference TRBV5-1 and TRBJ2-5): KAGVTQTPRYLIKTRGQQVTLSCSPISGHRSVSWYQQTPGQGLQFLFEYFSETQRNKGNFPGRFSGRQFSNSRSEMNVSTLELGDSALYLCASSGGGGSETQYFGPGTRLLVL.

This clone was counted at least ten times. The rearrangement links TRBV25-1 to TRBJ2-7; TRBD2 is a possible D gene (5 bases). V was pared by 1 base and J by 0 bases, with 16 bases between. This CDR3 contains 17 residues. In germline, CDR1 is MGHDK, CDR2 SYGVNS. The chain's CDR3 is CASSESGGRANSYEQYF. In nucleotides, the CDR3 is TGTGCCAGCAGTGAATCGGGTGGGCGGGCCAACTCCTACGAGCAGTACTTC.

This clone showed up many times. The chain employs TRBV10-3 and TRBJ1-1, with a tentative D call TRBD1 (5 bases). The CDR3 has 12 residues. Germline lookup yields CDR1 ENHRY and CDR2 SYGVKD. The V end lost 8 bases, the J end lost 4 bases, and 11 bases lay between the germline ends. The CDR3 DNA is TGTGCCATCGGCGGGGCCGGCACTGAAGCTTTCTTT. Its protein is CAIGGAGTEAFF.

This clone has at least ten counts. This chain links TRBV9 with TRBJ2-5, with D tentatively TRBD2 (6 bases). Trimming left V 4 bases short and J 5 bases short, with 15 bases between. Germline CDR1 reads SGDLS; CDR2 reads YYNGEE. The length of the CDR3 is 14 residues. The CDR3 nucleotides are TGTGCCAGCAGCAGAGGGACTGGGGGGGAGACCCAGTACTTC. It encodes CASSRGTGGETQYF.

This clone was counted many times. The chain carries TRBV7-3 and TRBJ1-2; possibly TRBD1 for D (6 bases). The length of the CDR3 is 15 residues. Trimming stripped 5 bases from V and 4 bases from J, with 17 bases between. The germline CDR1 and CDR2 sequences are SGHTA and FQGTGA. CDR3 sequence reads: CASSLLRDTSYGYTF. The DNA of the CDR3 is TGTGCCAGCAGCCTCCTTCGGGACACCTCCTATGGCTACACCTTC.

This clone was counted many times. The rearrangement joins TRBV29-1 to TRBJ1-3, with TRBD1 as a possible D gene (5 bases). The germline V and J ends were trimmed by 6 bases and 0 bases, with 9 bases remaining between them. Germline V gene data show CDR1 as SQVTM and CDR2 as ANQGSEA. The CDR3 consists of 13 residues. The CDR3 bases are TGCAGCGTCCGACAGAGCTCTGGAAACACCATATATTTT. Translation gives CSVRQSSGNTIYF.